A single sample is the source of the 26 T cell receptor beta chains below, sequenced in a study of control samples from healthy donors and cancer patients. TCRdb's copy holds only in-frame clones and misses some; the assay was immunoSEQ multiplex PCR. The sample records roughly 130,000 clones, 85% to 95% being singletons. The source material was PBMCs. These receptors all stem from a man aged 55 to 70 with colorectal cancer.

The chain is built from TRBV3-1 (or the pseudogene TRBV3-2) and TRBJ2-5, with a possible D match to TRBD2 (6 bases). The CDR3 covers 14 residues. The germline V and J ends were trimmed by 4 bases and 2 bases, with 11 bases remaining between them. Germline V gives CDR1 LGHDT, CDR2 YNNKEL (reference sequence). The CDR3 nucleotides are TGTGCCAGCAGCCTAGCAGGAGGGCAAGAGACCCAGTACTTC. It encodes CASSLAGGQETQYF.

The CDR3 is CSVEDLGTGGEKLFF. The CDR3 nucleotides are TGCAGCGTTGAAGACCTCGGGACAGGGGGTGAAAAACTGTTTTTT. The V call is TRBV29-1, the J call TRBJ1-4; 11 bases align to TRBD1. Germline V lookup: CDR1 SQVTM, CDR2 ANQGSEA. The trim removed 0 bases at V and 7 bases at J, leaving 4 bases unmatched. CDR3 length: 15 residues.

This chain links TRBV2 with TRBJ1-1; D is undetermined. The CDR3 runs to 13 residues. The germline CDR1 and CDR2 sequences are SNHLY and FYNNEI. Deletions cut 7 bases from V and 4 bases from J, with 13 bases between. The CDR3 protein is CASTSVPGTEAFF. The CDR3 coding sequence is TGTGCCAGCACCTCGGTCCCGGGCACTGAAGCTTTCTTT. The full variable domain, with the rest looked up from reference TRBV2 and TRBJ1-1, is EPEVTQTPSHQVTQMGQEVILRCVPISNHLYFYWYRQILGQKVEFLVSFYNNEISEKSEIFDDQFSVERPDGSNFTLKIRSTKLEDSAMYFCASTSVPGTEAFFGQGTRLTVV.

The chain joins TRBV5-6 to TRBJ2-7, with 7 bases aligning to TRBD1. CDR3 size: 14 residues. From germline, CDR1 is SGHDT and CDR2 YYEEEE. V was pared by 4 bases and J by 6 bases, with 10 bases of the junction left unmatched. The CDR3 DNA sequence: TGTGCCAGCAGCCCTCGAGACAGGGTTACCGAGCAGTACTTC. Protein product: CASSPRDRVTEQYF.

The CDR3 sequence: CASSYPTGGGGYTF. In DNA form, the CDR3 reads TGTGCCAGCAGTTATCCAACAGGGGGAGGGGGCTACACCTTC. This chain connects TRBV28 to TRBJ1-2; TRBD1 agrees at 8 bases. CDR1 is MDHEN and CDR2 is SYDVKM in the germline V gene. The CDR3 runs to 14 residues. V was clipped by 4 bases and J by 8 bases; unmatched bases: 9.

The chain combines TRBV3-1 (or the pseudogene TRBV3-2) with TRBJ1-3; TRBD1 might be the D (6 bases). Trimming left V 3 bases short and J 6 bases short, with 18 bases between. The CDR3 contains 16 residues. Germline CDR1 and CDR2: LGHDT and YNNKEL (reference sequence). The CDR3 DNA is TGTGCCAGCAGCCATCGACAGGTCTCTCTGGAAAACACCATATATTTT. Translating gives CASSHRQVSLENTIYF.

V and J are TRBV5-1 and TRBJ1-4; 9 bases align to TRBD1. With V trimmed by 2 bases and J by 8 bases, 4 bases remained unmatched. The CDR3 runs 14 residues. Germline values: CDR1 SGHRS, CDR2 YFSETQ. The CDR3 loop reads CASSLQGQGEKLFF. The CDR3 DNA reads TGCGCCAGCAGCTTACAGGGACAGGGAGAAAAACTGTTTTTT.

CDR3: CSVGGSGSYEQYF. Here the CDR3 DNA reads TGCAGCGTTGGTGGGTCAGGGTCCTACGAGCAGTACTTC. The chain couples TRBV29-1 to TRBJ2-7, with D maybe TRBD1 (5 bases). This CDR3 spans 13 amino acids. V gave up 4 bases and J gave up 1 base, with 11 bases separating them. Germline V gene sequence: CDR1 SQVTM, CDR2 ANQGSEA.

The genes are TRBV6-9 and TRBJ1-2, with D hard to call. The CDR3 extends over 14 amino acids. Trimming removed 2 bases from V and 4 bases from J, with 11 bases in between. CDR1 and CDR2 from the germline V gene are MNHGY and SVAAGI. CDR3 nucleotide sequence: TGTGCCAGCAGTTATCCCCGGGTGAGCTATGGCTACACCTTC. Translation: CASSYPRVSYGYTF.

The chain employs TRBV6-5 and TRBJ1-5, with unresolved D. Germline CDR1 and CDR2: MNHEY and SVGAGI. Trimming left V 0 bases short and J 5 bases short, with 2 bases between. The CDR3 is 12 amino acids. The CDR3 sequence: CASSYSDQPQHF. In DNA form, the CDR3 reads TGTGCCAGCAGTTACTCGGATCAGCCCCAGCATTTT.

The chain combines TRBV7-2 with TRBJ2-2; D gene ambiguous. V lost 4 bases to trimming and J lost 6 bases, with 6 bases between them. Germline loops: CDR1 SGHTA, CDR2 FQGNSA. There are 12 residues in the CDR3. For the CDR3, the DNA is TGTGCCAGCAGCTGGACCGCCGGGGAGCTGTTTTTT. This sequence encodes CASSWTAGELFF.

The J gene is TRBJ2-7, the V gene TRBV18, with D possibly being TRBD2 (6 bases). Trimming removed 5 bases at V and 2 bases at J, with 13 bases between. The CDR3 loop spans 14 amino acids. Germline-derived CDR1 and CDR2 are KGHSH and LQKENI. CDR3 amino acids: CASSIGTSAYEQYF. The CDR3 DNA is TGTGCCAGCTCAATCGGGACTTCGGCCTACGAGCAGTACTTC.

This clone was detected once. V and J are TRBV5-1 and TRBJ2-3, with D possibly TRBD2 on 6 matching bases. This CDR3 spans 16 amino acids. CDR1 is SGHRS and CDR2 is YFSETQ in the germline V gene. Trimming pared 3 bases from V and 1 base from J, leaving 15 bases between. The CDR3 DNA reads TGCGCCAGCAGCTGGCCCGGGACTCACGGCACAGATACGCAGTATTTT. It specifies CASSWPGTHGTDTQYF.

The V call is TRBV3-1 (or the pseudogene TRBV3-2), the J call TRBJ1-2, with 8 positions matching TRBD1. The V gene end was trimmed by 3 bases and the J gene end by 0 bases; junction bases not matched to a gene: 12. CDR3 length: 18 residues. Germline CDR1 and CDR2: LGHDT and YNNKEL (reference sequence). The chain's CDR3 is CASSQTWGTGGSNYGYTF. The CDR3 bases are TGTGCCAGCAGCCAGACCTGGGGCACAGGGGGGTCTAACTATGGCTACACCTTC.

For this clone: This may arise from a read error, as a much more abundant clone is one base away. V and J are TRBV27 and TRBJ2-7; D perhaps matches TRBD1 (6 bases). The CDR3 covers 16 residues. The V end lost 4 bases, the J end lost 2 bases, and 18 bases lay between the germline ends. In germline, CDR1 is MNHEY, CDR2 SMNVEV (reference sequence). The CDR3 DNA reads TGTGCCAGCAGTTCTCTACAGGGTTGGGGGACCTACGAGCAGTACTTC. This translates into CASSSLQGWGTYEQYF.

The CDR3 DNA reads TGTGCCAGCGCTCAGGGTAACACCGGGGAGCTGTTTTTT. Translating gives CASAQGNTGELFF. The chain joins TRBV28 to TRBJ2-2; tentative D call: TRBD1 (5 bases). The germline V gene encodes CDR1 MDHEN and CDR2 SYDVKM. V shed 8 bases and J shed 2 bases, with 9 bases lying between them. CDR3 length equals 13 residues.

The V and J genes are TRBV6-1 and TRBJ2-3; D is unclear. The CDR3 extends over 16 amino acids. Germline CDR1 and CDR2: MNHNS and SASEGT. V was clipped by 1 base and J by 3 bases, with 14 bases between them. The CDR3 loop is CASSEGKGDGTDTQYF. The CDR3 DNA reads TGTGCCAGCAGTGAAGGGAAGGGCGACGGGACAGATACGCAGTATTTT.

V and J are TRBV10-3 and TRBJ2-4; TRBD2 might be the D (5 bases). The CDR3 consists of 17 residues. Trimming left V 0 bases short and J 6 bases short, with 18 bases between. CDR1 ENHRY and CDR2 SYGVKD come from the germline V gene. The CDR3 nucleotides are TGTGCCATCAGTGAGTCGAACGGGGTGGCGTGGGGAAACATTCAGTACTTC. It yields the protein CAISESNGVAWGNIQYF.

J is TRBJ1-1 and V is TRBV9; D not certain. This CDR3 region has 15 residues. Germline values: CDR1 SGDLS, CDR2 YYNGEE. V lost 0 bases to trimming and J lost 1 base, with 10 bases between them. The CDR3 loop is CASSVENGANTEAFF. The DNA of the CDR3 is TGTGCCAGCAGCGTAGAAAACGGAGCGAACACTGAAGCTTTCTTT. Using reference TRBV9 and TRBJ1-1 for the parts outside the CDR3, the full variable domain is DSGVTQTPKHLITATGQRVTLRCSPRSGDLSVYWYQQSLDQGLQFLIQYYNGEERAKGNILERFSAQQFPDLHSELNLSSLELGDSALYFCASSVENGANTEAFFGQGTRLTVV.

J is TRBJ1-2 and V is TRBV7-9; D not certain. Germline values: CDR1 SEHNR, CDR2 FQNEAQ (reference sequence). The ends were cut back, 3 bases at V and 4 bases at J, with 6 bases in the middle. CDR3 size: 12 residues. CDR3 nucleotides: TGTGCCAGCAGCTTGGATCGCTATGGCTACACCTTC. It codes for CASSLDRYGYTF.

The J gene is TRBJ1-5, the V gene TRBV6-5, with a tentative D call TRBD1 (6 bases). The CDR3 is 14 residues long. Germline loops: CDR1 MNHEY, CDR2 SVGAGI. V dropped 10 bases and J dropped 3 bases, with 16 bases sitting between them. The CDR3 reads CATQGTGLNQPQHF. The CDR3 DNA sequence: TGTGCCACCCAGGGCACAGGGCTCAATCAGCCCCAGCATTTT.

This chain joins TRBV9 and TRBJ2-6, with D uncertain. CDR1 and CDR2 from the germline V gene are SGDLS and YYNGEE. This CDR3 comprises 14 residues. Trimming removed 1 base from V and 3 bases from J, with 5 bases in between. CDR3 amino acids: CASSVPNGANVLTF. CDR3 coding DNA: TGTGCCAGCAGCGTACCTAATGGGGCCAACGTCCTGACTTTC.

The chain employs TRBV19 and TRBJ2-7; TRBD1 matches 7 bases. Germline CDR1 and CDR2: LNHDA and SQIVND (reference sequence). V lost 7 bases, J lost 2 bases, and 8 bases stayed unmatched. The CDR3 has 14 residues. The CDR3 DNA follows: TGTGCCAGTACCCCACAGGGGAGACCCTACGAGCAGTACTTC. Protein sequence: CASTPQGRPYEQYF.

The chain recombines TRBV3-1 (or the pseudogene TRBV3-2) with TRBJ2-5; TRBD2 agrees at 11 bases. The CDR3 is made up of 13 amino acids. Looked up from germline, CDR1 is LGHDT and CDR2 is YNNKEL (reference sequence). The junction had 7 bases not matched to a gene; V was cut back by 3 bases and J by 13 bases. The CDR3 DNA follows: TGTGCCAGCAGCCATGCCACTAGCGGGGGCTCGTACTTC. It is translated as CASSHATSGGSYF.

This chain joins TRBV11-3 and TRBJ2-7, with a tentative D call TRBD1 (6 bases). CDR1 is SGHNT and CDR2 is YENEEA in the germline V gene. The CDR3 totals 14 residues. Trimming removed 2 bases from V and 5 bases from J, with 13 bases in between. The CDR3 sequence: CASSLSGGIHEQYF. CDR3 DNA: TGTGCCAGCAGCTTATCTGGGGGCATCCACGAGCAGTACTTC. Based on the CDR3 plus reference TRBV11-3 and TRBJ2-7, the full variable domain is EAGVVQSPRYKIIEKKQPVAFWCNPISGHNTLYWYLQNLGQGPELLIRYENEEAVDDSQLPKDRFSAERLKGVDSTLKIQPAELGDSAVYLCASSLSGGIHEQYFGPGTRLTVT.

This chain joins TRBV19 and TRBJ2-2, with D perhaps matching TRBD1 (6 bases). The CDR3 length is 15 residues. The ends were cut back, 3 bases at V and 5 bases at J, with 13 bases in the middle. From germline, CDR1 is LNHDA and CDR2 SQIVND (reference sequence). The CDR3 reads CASSMGAFSTGELFF. The CDR3, as DNA: TGTGCCAGTAGTATGGGGGCCTTCTCGACCGGGGAGCTGTTTTTT.